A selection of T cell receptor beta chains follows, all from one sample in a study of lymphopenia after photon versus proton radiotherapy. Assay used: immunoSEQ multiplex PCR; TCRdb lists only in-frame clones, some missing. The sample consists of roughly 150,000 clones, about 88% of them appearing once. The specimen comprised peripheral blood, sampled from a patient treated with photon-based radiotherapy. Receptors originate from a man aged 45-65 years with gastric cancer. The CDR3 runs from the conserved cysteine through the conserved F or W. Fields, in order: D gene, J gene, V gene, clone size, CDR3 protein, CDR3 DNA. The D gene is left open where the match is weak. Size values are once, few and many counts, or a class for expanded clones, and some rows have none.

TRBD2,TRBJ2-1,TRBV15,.,CATSTPRGETNEQFF,TGTGCCACCAGCACCCCCCGGGGGGAGACTAATGAGCAGTTCTTC
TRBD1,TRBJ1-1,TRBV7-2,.,CASSLQGQMNTEAFF,TGTGCCAGCAGCTTACAGGGACAGATGAACACTGAAGCTTTCTTT
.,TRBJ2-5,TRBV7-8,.,CASSLGLKSQETQYF,TGTGCCAGCAGCTTAGGTTTAAAGAGCCAAGAGACCCAGTACTTC
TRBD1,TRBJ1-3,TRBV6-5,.,CASRRDRVSGNTIYF,TGTGCCAGCAGGCGGGACAGGGTTTCAGGAAACACCATATATTTT
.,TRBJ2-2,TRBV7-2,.,CASTSGSKNTGELFF,TGTGCCAGCACCTCCGGGTCGAAGAACACCGGGGAGCTGTTTTTT
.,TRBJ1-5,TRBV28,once,CASSPSLSQPQHF,TGTGCCAGCAGTCCCTCACTTAGCCAGCCCCAGCATTTT
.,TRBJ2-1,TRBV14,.,CASSTGTTIYNEQFF,TGTGCCAGCAGTACCGGGACAACTATCTACAATGAGCAGTTCTTC
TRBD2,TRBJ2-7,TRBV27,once,CASSLASGSHEQYF,TGTGCCAGCAGTTTGGCTAGCGGGAGTCACGAGCAGTACTTC
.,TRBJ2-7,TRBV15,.,CATSRGGDPSYEQYF,TGTGCCACCAGCCGAGGAGGGGATCCCTCCTACGAGCAGTACTTC
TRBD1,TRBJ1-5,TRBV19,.,CASSIETGVYQPQHF,TGTGCCAGTAGTATAGAAACAGGGGTTTATCAGCCCCAGCATTTT
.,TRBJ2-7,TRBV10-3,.,CAISEGGTDAYSYEQYF,TGTGCCATCAGTGAGGGGGGGACGGATGCTTACTCCTACGAGCAGTACTTC
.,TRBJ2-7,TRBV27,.,CASSLSGSYEQYF,TGTGCCAGCAGTTTATCAGGGTCCTACGAGCAGTACTTC
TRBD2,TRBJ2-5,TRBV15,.,CATSSGGLRLSETQYF,TGTGCCACCAGCAGCGGGGGACTACGGCTATCAGAGACCCAGTACTTC
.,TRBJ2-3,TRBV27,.,CASSLRGAADTQYF,TGTGCCAGCAGTTTACGCGGGGCAGCAGATACGCAGTATTTT
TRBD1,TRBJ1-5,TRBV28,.,CASTLYRGWGNQPQHF,TGTGCCAGCACTTTATACAGGGGTTGGGGCAATCAGCCCCAGCATTTT